This T cell receptor (beta chain) was retrieved from a study of OX40 agonist ivuxolimab in advanced cancers. Whole-study results and caveats: Researchers did not determine the expanded peripheral T cells' antigen specificity. At 0.1 to 3.0 mg/kg and by week 6, clonal expansion occurred in CD4+ and CD8+ blood T cells.

Comment on this clone: Its antigen is unidentified.

Profiled with immunoSEQ multiplex PCR; TCRdb holds only in-frame clones, not every one. The sample yields tens of thousands of clones, about 94% seen once. The CDR3 covers 14 residues. The germline CDR1 and CDR2 sequences are LNHDA and SQIVND (reference sequence). V shed 6 bases and J shed 2 bases, with 13 bases lying between them. Material: CD4+ or CD8+ T cells sorted from blood, obtained in a trial of the OX40 agonist ivuxolimab. V is TRBV19 and J is TRBJ1-2; D is possibly TRBD1 (6 bases). This receptor was identified in an adult with an advanced solid tumor such as melanoma, head and neck, liver or kidney cancer. The CDR3 sequence is CASRSSGTNYGYTF. CDR3 DNA: TGTGCCAGTAGGTCATCCGGGACAAACTATGGCTACACCTTC. The full variable domain, rest sourced from reference TRBV19 and TRBJ1-2, is DGGITQSPKYLFRKEGQNVTLSCEQNLNHDAMYWYRQDPGQGLRLIYYSQIVNDFQKGDIAEGYSVSREKKESFPLTVTSAQKNPTAFYLCASRSSGTNYGYTFGSGTRLTVV.